Presented here are 10 T cell receptor beta chains from one specimen sequenced in a study of blood T cells in healthy people across ages. Primers used in a second PCR of about 7 to 12 cycles were a sample-barcoded 5' primer and a J-beta primer mix. TCRdb reprocessed the 5' RACE reads via MiXCR and lists one record per CDR3 protein. The profile shows about 1.7 million distinct CDR3 sequences, approximately 30% of them singletons. Material: blood. Receptors originate from a woman aged 25-40 years in good health.

This clonotype was seen repeatedly, ten times or more. The chain joins TRBV6-1 to TRBJ2-7, with 7 bases matching TRBD1. V dropped 8 bases and J dropped 9; count of bases not matched to a gene: 16. This CDR3 region has 14 residues. From germline, CDR1 is MNHNS and CDR2 SASEGT. CDR3 residues: CASPGLPRDSLQYF. The CDR3 coding sequence is TGTGCCAGCCCGGGGCTTCCTAGGGACAGCCTGCAGTACTTC.

This clonotype was counted a few times. The junction does not match germline at one end; this may be a read error. The V call is TRBV2, the J call TRBJ2-1; 10 bases align to TRBD2. Per germline, CDR1 SNHLY and CDR2 FYNNEI. CDR3 length equals 15 residues. CDR3 coding DNA: TGTACCAGCAGGACTGGACTAGCGGCGTACAATGAGCAGTTCTTC. It specifies CTSRTGLAAYNEQFF.

This clonotype was seen a handful of times. This CDR3 reads CSVGGDRGANEQYF. The CDR3 DNA follows: TGCAGCGTTGGAGGGGACAGGGGGGCAAATGAGCAGTACTTC. The V call is TRBV29-1, the J call TRBJ2-4; 11 bases map to TRBD1. The V and J ends lost 4 bases and 13 bases, in that order; junction bases with no gene match: 12. The CDR3 extends over 14 amino acids. The germline V gene encodes CDR1 SQVTM and CDR2 ANQGSEA.

The genes are TRBV28 and TRBJ2-2; 7 bases fit TRBD1. The CDR3 is 16 amino acids. The J segment lost 3 bases and the V segment lost 5 bases, leaving 9 bases of the junction unmatched. Germline-derived CDR1 and CDR2 are MDHEN and SYDVKM. The CDR3 bases are TGTGCCAGCAGTACCTTATCGGGACAGTACACCGGGGAGCTGTTTTTT. It specifies CASSTLSGQYTGELFF.

This clonotype was recorded a few times. The genes are TRBV29-1 and TRBJ2-3; no clear D gene. Trimming left V 4 bases short and J 8 bases short, with 7 bases between. This CDR3 has 10 amino acids. Germline CDR1 and CDR2: SQVTM and ANQGSEA. The CDR3 reads CSVGWGTQYF. In nucleotides, the CDR3 is TGCAGCGTTGGCTGGGGTACGCAGTATTTT.

This chain connects TRBV20-1 to TRBJ2-1, with D maybe TRBD2 (6 bases). Germline CDR1 and CDR2: DFQATT and SNEGSKA (reference sequence). Between the trimmed V and J ends, which lost 0 bases and 7 bases, there was a span of 10 bases. The CDR3 runs to 13 residues. Here the CDR3 DNA reads TGCAGTGCTAGAGAAGGAGGGCGGAATGAGCAGTTCTTC. It translates to CSAREGGRNEQFF.

This clonotype showed up just a few times. The rearrangement links TRBV29-1 to TRBJ2-2; TRBD1 or TRBD2 may be the D gene (5 bases each). Trimming left V 6 bases short and J 5 bases short, with 16 bases between. The CDR3 runs 14 residues. Germline V CDR1 and CDR2: SQVTM, ANQGSEA. CDR3 in DNA: TGCAGCGTAGGTTCCGGGGCCCAAACCGGGGAGCTGTTTTTT. Its protein product is CSVGSGAQTGELFF.

V gene TRBV7-2 combines with J gene TRBJ1-2; TRBD1 matches 8 bases. V lost 5 bases to trimming and J lost 6 bases; unmatched junction nucleotides: 5. There are 13 residues in the CDR3. Germline-derived CDR1 and CDR2 are SGHTA and FQGNSA. This CDR3 is CASSTYRGDGYTF. CDR3 DNA sequence: TGTGCCAGCAGCACCTACAGGGGGGATGGCTACACCTTC.

The rearrangement joins TRBV7-8 to TRBJ2-1; 7 bases align to TRBD2. CDR1 and CDR2 from the germline V gene are SGHVS and FQNEAQ. This CDR3 region has 17 residues. The J segment lost 3 bases and the V segment lost 1 base, leaving 9 bases of the junction unmatched. This CDR3 is CASSLEVGGSGYNEQFF. CDR3 nucleotides: TGTGCCAGCAGCTTAGAGGTGGGCGGGAGCGGCTACAATGAGCAGTTCTTC.

This clonotype was observed at least ten times. V and J are TRBV7-8 and TRBJ2-1; the D gene could be TRBD1 or TRBD2 (5 bases each). Looked up from germline, CDR1 is SGHVS and CDR2 is FQNEAQ. CDR3 size: 14 residues. V was pared by 7 bases and J by 7 bases, with 17 bases between. Here the CDR3 DNA reads TGTGCCAGCACAGTAAGAGGGCCAGGGAATGAGCAGTTCTTC. Protein product: CASTVRGPGNEQFF.